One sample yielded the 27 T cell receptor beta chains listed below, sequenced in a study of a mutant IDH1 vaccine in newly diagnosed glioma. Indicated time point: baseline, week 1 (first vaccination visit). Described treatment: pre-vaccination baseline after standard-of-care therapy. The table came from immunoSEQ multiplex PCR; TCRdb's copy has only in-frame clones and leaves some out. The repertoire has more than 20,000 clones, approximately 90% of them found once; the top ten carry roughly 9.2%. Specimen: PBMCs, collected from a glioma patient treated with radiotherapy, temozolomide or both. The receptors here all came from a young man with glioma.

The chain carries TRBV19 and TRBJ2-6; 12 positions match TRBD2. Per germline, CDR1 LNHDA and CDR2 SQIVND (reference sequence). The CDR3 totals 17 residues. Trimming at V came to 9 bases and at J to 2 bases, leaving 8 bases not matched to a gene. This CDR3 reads CASLPTSGSPGANVLTF. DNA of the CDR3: TGTGCCAGCCTGCCGACTAGCGGGAGCCCTGGGGCCAACGTCCTGACTTTC. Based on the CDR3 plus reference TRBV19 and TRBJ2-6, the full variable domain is DGGITQSPKYLFRKEGQNVTLSCEQNLNHDAMYWYRQDPGQGLRLIYYSQIVNDFQKGDIAEGYSVSREKKESFPLTVTSAQKNPTAFYLCASLPTSGSPGANVLTFGAGSRLTVL.

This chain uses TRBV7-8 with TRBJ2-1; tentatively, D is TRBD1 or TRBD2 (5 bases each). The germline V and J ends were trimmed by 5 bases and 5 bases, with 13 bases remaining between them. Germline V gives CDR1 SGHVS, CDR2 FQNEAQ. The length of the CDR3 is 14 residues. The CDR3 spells CASSIRDPDNEQFF. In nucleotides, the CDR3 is TGTGCCAGCAGCATCCGGGACCCCGACAATGAGCAGTTCTTC.

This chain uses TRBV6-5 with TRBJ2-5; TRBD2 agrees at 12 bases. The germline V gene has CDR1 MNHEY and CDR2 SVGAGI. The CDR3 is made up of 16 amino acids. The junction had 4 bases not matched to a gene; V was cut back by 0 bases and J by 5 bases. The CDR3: CASSYSGLAGGETQYF. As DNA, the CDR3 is TGTGCCAGCAGTTACTCGGGGCTAGCGGGAGGGGAGACCCAGTACTTC.

The CDR3: CASSIATQGAGLFF. The CDR3 DNA reads TGTGCCAGTAGTATAGCCACACAGGGGGCTGGACTGTTTTTT. V usage is TRBV19 and J usage is TRBJ1-4; 9 bases map to TRBD1. This CDR3 is 14 amino acids long. Per germline, CDR1 LNHDA and CDR2 SQIVND (reference sequence). The V and J ends lost 1 base and 13 bases, in that order; junction bases with no gene match: 7.

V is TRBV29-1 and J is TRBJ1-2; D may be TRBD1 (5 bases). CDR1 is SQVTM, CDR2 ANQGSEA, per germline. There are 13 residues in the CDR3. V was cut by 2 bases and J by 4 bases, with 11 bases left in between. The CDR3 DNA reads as TGCAGCGTTGAACGGGGGGGGACCTATGGCTACACCTTC. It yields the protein CSVERGGTYGYTF.

The CDR3 DNA is TGTGCCAGCAGCTTAAGAGGGGGCTCCTACAATGAGCAGTTCTTC. It is translated as CASSLRGGSYNEQFF. The chain joins TRBV5-6 to TRBJ2-1, with D possibly being TRBD1 (6 bases). Germline loops: CDR1 SGHDT, CDR2 YYEEEE. The CDR3 has 15 amino acids. Trimming removed 2 bases from V and 0 bases from J, with 9 bases in between.

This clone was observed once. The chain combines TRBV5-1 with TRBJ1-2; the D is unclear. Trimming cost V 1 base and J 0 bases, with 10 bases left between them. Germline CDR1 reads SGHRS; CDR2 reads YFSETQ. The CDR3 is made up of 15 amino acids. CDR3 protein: CASSLTGQANYGYTF. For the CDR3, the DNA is TGCGCCAGCAGCTTGACTGGGCAGGCTAACTATGGCTACACCTTC.

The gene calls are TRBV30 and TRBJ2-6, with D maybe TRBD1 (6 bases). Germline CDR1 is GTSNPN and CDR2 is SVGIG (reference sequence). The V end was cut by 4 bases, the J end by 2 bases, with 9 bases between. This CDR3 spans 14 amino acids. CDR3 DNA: TGTGCCTGGATACAGGGTACTGGGGCCAACGTCCTGACTTTC. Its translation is CAWIQGTGANVLTF.

The CDR3 region is CAINPGQGAAETQYF. As DNA, the CDR3 is TGTGCCATCAACCCGGGACAGGGGGCGGCGGAGACCCAGTACTTC. The chain combines TRBV10-3 with TRBJ2-5; TRBD1 agrees at 12 bases. CDR1 and CDR2 (germline): ENHRY, SYGVKD. The CDR3 is made up of 15 amino acids. The V and J ends lost 7 bases and 5 bases, in that order; junction bases with no gene match: 8.

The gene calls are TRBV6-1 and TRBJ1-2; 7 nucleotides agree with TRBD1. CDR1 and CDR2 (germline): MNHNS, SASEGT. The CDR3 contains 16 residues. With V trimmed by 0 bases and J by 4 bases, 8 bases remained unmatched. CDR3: CASSEADGQDRYGYTF. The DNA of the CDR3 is TGTGCCAGCAGTGAAGCTGATGGACAGGACCGCTATGGCTACACCTTC.

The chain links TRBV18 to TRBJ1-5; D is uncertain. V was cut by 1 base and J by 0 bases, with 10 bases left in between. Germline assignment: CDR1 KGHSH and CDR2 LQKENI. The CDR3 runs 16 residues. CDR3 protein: CASSPQGANSNQPQHF. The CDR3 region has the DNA TGTGCCAGCTCACCACAGGGTGCGAATAGCAATCAGCCCCAGCATTTT.

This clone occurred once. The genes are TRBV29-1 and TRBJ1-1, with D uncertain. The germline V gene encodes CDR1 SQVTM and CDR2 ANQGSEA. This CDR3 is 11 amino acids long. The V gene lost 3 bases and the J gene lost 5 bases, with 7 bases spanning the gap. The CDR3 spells CSVEARTEAFF. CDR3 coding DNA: TGCAGCGTTGAGGCTCGAACTGAAGCTTTCTTT.

Written as DNA, the CDR3 is TGCGCCAGCAGCTCTCAGGGGACTGGAAACACCATATATTTT. It yields the protein CASSSQGTGNTIYF. V is TRBV5-1 and J is TRBJ1-3, with D possibly being TRBD1 (6 bases). Trimming removed 3 bases from V and 2 bases from J, with 9 bases in between. The CDR3 covers 14 residues. Looked up from germline, CDR1 is SGHRS and CDR2 is YFSETQ.

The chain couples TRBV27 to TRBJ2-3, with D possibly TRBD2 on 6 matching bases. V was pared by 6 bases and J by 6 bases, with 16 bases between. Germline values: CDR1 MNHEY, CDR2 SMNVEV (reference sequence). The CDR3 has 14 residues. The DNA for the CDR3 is TGTGCCAGCAGAATACTAGTCCGGGAGGATACGCAGTATTTT. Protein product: CASRILVREDTQYF.

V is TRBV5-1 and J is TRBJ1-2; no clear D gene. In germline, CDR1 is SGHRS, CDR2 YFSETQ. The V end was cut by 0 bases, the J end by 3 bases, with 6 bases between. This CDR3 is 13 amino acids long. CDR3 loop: CASSLDPDYGYTF. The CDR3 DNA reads TGCGCCAGCAGCTTGGACCCGGACTATGGCTACACCTTC.

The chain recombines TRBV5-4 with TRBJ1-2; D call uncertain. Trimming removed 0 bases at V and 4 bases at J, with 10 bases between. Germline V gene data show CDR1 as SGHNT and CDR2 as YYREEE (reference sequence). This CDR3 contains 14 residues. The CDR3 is CASSLVLASYGYTF. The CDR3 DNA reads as TGTGCCAGCAGCTTGGTATTAGCTAGCTATGGCTACACCTTC.

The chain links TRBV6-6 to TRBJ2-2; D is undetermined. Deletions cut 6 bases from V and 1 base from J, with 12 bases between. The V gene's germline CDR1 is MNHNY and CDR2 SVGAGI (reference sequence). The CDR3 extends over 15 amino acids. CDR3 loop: CASRPTGWNTGELFF. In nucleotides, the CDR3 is TGTGCCAGCAGGCCAACTGGTTGGAACACCGGGGAGCTGTTTTTT.

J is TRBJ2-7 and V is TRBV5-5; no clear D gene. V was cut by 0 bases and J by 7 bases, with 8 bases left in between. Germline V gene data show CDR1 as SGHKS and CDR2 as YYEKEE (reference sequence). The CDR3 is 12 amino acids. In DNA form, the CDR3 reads TGTGCCAGCAGCTTGGAGGTTTTGGAGCAGTACTTC. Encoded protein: CASSLEVLEQYF.

Here the CDR3 reads CASRSASGLITDTQYF. Written as DNA, the CDR3 is TGTGCCAGCAGGTCCGCCTCTGGACTCATCACAGATACGCAGTATTTT. The chain recombines TRBV5-4 with TRBJ2-3, with D perhaps TRBD2 (5 bases). In germline, CDR1 is SGHNT, CDR2 YYREEE (reference sequence). This CDR3 has 16 amino acids. The V and J ends lost 5 bases and 2 bases respectively, with 18 bases between them.

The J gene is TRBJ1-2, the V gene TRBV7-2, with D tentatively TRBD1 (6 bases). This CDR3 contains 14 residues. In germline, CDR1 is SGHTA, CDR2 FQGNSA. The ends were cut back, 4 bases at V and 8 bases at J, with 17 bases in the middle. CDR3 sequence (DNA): TGTGCCAGCAGCTATACAGGGTGGTCGAAGGGCTACACCTTC. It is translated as CASSYTGWSKGYTF. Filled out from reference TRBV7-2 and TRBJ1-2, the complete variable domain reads GAGVSQSPSNKVTEKGKDVELRCDPISGHTALYWYRQSLGQGLEFLIYFQGNSAPDKSGLPSDRFSAERTGGSVSTLTIQRTQQEDSAVYLCASSYTGWSKGYTFGSGTRLTVV.

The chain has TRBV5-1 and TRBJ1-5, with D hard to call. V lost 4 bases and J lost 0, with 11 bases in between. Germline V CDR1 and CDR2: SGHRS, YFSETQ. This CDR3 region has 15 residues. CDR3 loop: CASSLDGDSNQPQHF. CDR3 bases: TGCGCCAGCAGCCTGGACGGAGATAGCAATCAGCCCCAGCATTTT.

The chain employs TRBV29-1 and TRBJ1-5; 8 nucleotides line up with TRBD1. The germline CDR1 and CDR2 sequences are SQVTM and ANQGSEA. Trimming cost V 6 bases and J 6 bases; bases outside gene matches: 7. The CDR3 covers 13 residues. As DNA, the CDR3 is TGCAGCGTAGTCACAGGGGGTGGTCAGCCCCAGCATTTT. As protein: CSVVTGGGQPQHF.

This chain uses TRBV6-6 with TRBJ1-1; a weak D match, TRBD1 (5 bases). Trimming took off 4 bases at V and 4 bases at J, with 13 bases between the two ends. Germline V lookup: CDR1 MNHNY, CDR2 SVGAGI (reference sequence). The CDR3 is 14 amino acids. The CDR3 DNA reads TGTGCCAGCAGTTCCGGGGCAGGGCTCACTGAAGCTTTCTTT. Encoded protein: CASSSGAGLTEAFF.

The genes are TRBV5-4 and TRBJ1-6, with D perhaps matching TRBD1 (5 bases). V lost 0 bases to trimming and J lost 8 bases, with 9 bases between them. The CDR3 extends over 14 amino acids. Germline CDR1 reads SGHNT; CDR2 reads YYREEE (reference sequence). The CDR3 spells CASSLGRGDSPLHF. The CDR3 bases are TGTGCCAGCAGCTTGGGCCGGGGGGATTCACCCCTCCACTTT.

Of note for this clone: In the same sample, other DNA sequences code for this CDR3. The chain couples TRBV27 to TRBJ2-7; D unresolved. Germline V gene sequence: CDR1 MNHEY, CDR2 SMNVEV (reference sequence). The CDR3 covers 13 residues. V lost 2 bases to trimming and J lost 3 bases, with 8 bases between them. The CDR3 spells CASSLAQSYEQYF. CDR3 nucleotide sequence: TGTGCCAGCAGTTTAGCACAGAGCTACGAGCAGTACTTC.

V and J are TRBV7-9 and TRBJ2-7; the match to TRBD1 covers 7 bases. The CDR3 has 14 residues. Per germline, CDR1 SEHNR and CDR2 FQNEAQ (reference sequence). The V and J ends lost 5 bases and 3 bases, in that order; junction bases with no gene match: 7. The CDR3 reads CASSHRDRNYEQYF. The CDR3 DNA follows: TGTGCCAGCAGCCACCGGGACAGAAACTACGAGCAGTACTTC.

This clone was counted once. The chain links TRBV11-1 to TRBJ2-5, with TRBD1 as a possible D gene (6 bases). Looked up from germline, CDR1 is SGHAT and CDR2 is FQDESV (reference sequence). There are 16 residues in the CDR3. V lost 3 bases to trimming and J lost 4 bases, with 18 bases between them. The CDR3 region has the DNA TGTGCCAGCAGCTTTTCAGGGTACAGGGTGCCAGAGACCCAGTACTTC. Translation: CASSFSGYRVPETQYF.